This is a list of T cell receptor beta chains from one sample in a study of cytomegalovirus exposure and HLA in healthy donors. TCRdb's table, derived via immunoSEQ multiplex PCR, lists solely in-frame clones and lacks some. The listing contains 200,000 to 250,000 clones. The sequenced material came from PBMCs. Receptor source: a woman between 25 and 40 years old in good health and CMV-seropositive. CDR3s include the opening cysteine and the closing phenylalanine or tryptophan. The order of the fields is J gene, V gene, D gene, CDR3 protein, CDR3 DNA. The D gene is left open where the match is weak.

TRBJ2-3 | TRBV6-4 | TRBD1 | CASSVLSSTGGRTDTQYF | TGTGCCAGCAGTGTCCTTTCCTCGACAGGGGGACGCACAGATACGCAGTATTTT
TRBJ2-2 | TRBV9 | . | CASSVGSPNTGELFF | TGTGCCAGCAGCGTCGGGAGTCCGAACACCGGGGAGCTGTTTTTT
TRBJ2-7 | TRBV13 | TRBD2 | CASSRSGAANYEQYF | TGTGCCAGCAGCCGGAGCGGGGCCGCAAACTACGAGCAGTACTTC
TRBJ2-3 | TRBV12-5 | TRBD2 | CASGFSGRGTDTQYF | TGTGCTAGTGGTTTTAGCGGGAGAGGTACAGATACGCAGTATTTT
TRBJ1-1 | TRBV5-1 | TRBD1 | CASSSGQEAFF | TGCGCCAGCAGCTCGGGACAGGAAGCTTTCTTT
TRBJ1-2 | TRBV27 | TRBD1 | CASKKGDRGIYGYTF | TGTGCCAGCAAAAAGGGGGACAGGGGGATCTATGGCTACACCTTC
TRBJ1-5 | TRBV28 | TRBD1 | CASSLNTGVNQPQHF | TGTGCCAGCAGTTTAAACACAGGGGTCAATCAGCCCCAGCATTTT
TRBJ2-2 | TRBV2 | . | CASSLQGGTGELFF | TGTGCCAGCAGTCTACAGGGTGGAACCGGGGAGCTGTTTTTT
TRBJ2-5 | TRBV5-1 | TRBD2 | CASSLSPSGRLETQYF | TGCGCCAGCAGCTTGTCCCCTAGCGGGAGGTTGGAGACCCAGTACTTC
TRBJ2-7 | TRBV7-2 | TRBD2 | CASSFRAGGAGEQYF | TGTGCCAGCAGCTTCCGAGCGGGAGGAGCGGGGGAGCAGTACTTC
TRBJ1-2 | TRBV29-1 | . | CSAARQNYGYTF | TGCAGCGCCGCGAGACAGAACTATGGCTACACCTTC
TRBJ2-6 | TRBV10-3 | TRBD1 | CAINTGANSGANVLTF | TGTGCCATCAATACAGGGGCAAACTCTGGGGCCAACGTCCTGACTTTC
TRBJ1-1 | TRBV6-1 | . | CASSPPGSPEAFF | TGTGCCAGCAGTCCTCCAGGGTCCCCTGAAGCTTTCTTT
TRBJ2-7 | TRBV18 | . | CASSPRGSGISYEQYF | TGTGCCAGCTCACCAAGGGGTAGCGGAATCTCCTACGAGCAGTACTTC
TRBJ2-1 | TRBV27 | TRBD2 | CASSSTSGRVNEQFF | TGTGCCAGCAGTTCGACTAGCGGGAGGGTTAATGAGCAGTTCTTC
TRBJ2-7 | TRBV5-1 | TRBD2 | CASSGTSGNDEQYF | TGCGCCAGCAGTGGGACTAGCGGGAACGACGAGCAGTACTTC
TRBJ1-6 | TRBV27 | . | CASSTWTAIYNSPLHF | TGTGCCAGCAGTACCTGGACAGCTATTTATAATTCACCCCTCCACTTT
TRBJ1-1 | TRBV2 | . | CASGALNTEAFF | TGTGCCAGCGGGGCCTTGAACACTGAAGCTTTCTTT
TRBJ1-2 | TRBV5-1 | TRBD1 | CASKVGQGPNYGYTF | TGCGCCAGCAAAGTCGGACAGGGCCCTAACTATGGCTACACCTTC
TRBJ2-7 | TRBV2 | . | CASNLGGAASEQYF | TGTGCCAGCAACCTGGGGGGAGCCGCGAGCGAGCAGTACTTC
TRBJ1-2 | TRBV6-5 | TRBD1 | CASGTELNPNYGYTF | TGTGCCAGCGGGACAGAACTAAACCCTAACTATGGCTACACCTTC
TRBJ2-7 | TRBV5-1 | TRBD2 | CASSLVPGGDYEQYF | TGCGCCAGCAGCTTGGTTCCGGGGGGAGACTACGAGCAGTACTTC
TRBJ2-2 | TRBV14 | TRBD1 | CASSSGQLNTGELFF | TGTGCCAGCAGCTCGGGACAGTTAAACACCGGGGAGCTGTTTTTT
TRBJ2-3 | TRBV6-1 | TRBD1 | CASSEGGPGQPSTDTQYF | TGTGCCAGCAGTGAAGGGGGACCGGGACAGCCTAGCACAGATACGCAGTATTTT
TRBJ1-1 | TRBV6-5 | . | CASSTRQGTEAFF | TGTGCCAGCAGCACTAGGCAGGGGACTGAAGCTTTCTTT
TRBJ1-4 | TRBV18 | . | CATREPANEKLFF | TGTGCCACCCGGGAGCCGGCTAATGAAAAACTGTTTTTT
TRBJ1-2 | TRBV25-1 | TRBD1 | CASSHRGSVYGYTF | TGTGCCAGCAGCCACAGGGGATCGGTCTATGGCTACACCTTC
TRBJ2-3 | TRBV6-5 | . | CASGSRKTTDTQCF | TGTGCCAGCGGGAGTCGGAAGACCACAGATACGCAGTGTTTT
TRBJ2-2 | TRBV4-3 | TRBD1 | CASSQDRDSSNTGELFF | TGCGCCAGCAGCCAAGACCGGGACAGCTCGAACACCGGGGAGCTGTTTTTT
TRBJ1-5 | TRBV6-5 | TRBD1 | CASSYRDREPQHF | TGTGCCAGCAGTTACCGGGACAGGGAGCCCCAGCATTTT
TRBJ2-5 | TRBV5-1 | . | CASSLGTAYQETQYF | TGCGCCAGCAGCTTGGGGACAGCCTACCAAGAGACCCAGTACTTC
TRBJ1-1 | TRBV19 | . | CASSIQGRAEAFF | TGTGCCAGTAGTATCCAGGGGAGGGCTGAAGCTTTCTTT
TRBJ2-3 | TRBV9 | . | CASSVGGDLGDTQYF | TGTGCCAGCAGCGTAGGGGGCGATTTGGGAGATACGCAGTATTTT
TRBJ1-4 | TRBV5-1 | . | CASSLNRANEKLFF | TGCGCCAGCAGCTTAAATCGCGCTAATGAAAAACTGTTTTTT
TRBJ2-3 | TRBV7-2 | TRBD2 | CASRAGGPTDTQYF | TGTGCCAGCAGAGCGGGGGGGCCCACAGATACGCAGTATTTT
TRBJ1-1 | TRBV9 | . | CASSPQGGINTEAFF | TGTGCCAGCAGCCCACAAGGAGGGATAAACACTGAAGCTTTCTTT
TRBJ2-7 | TRBV27 | . | CASSTGLTYEQYF | TGTGCCAGCAGTACGGGACTTACCTACGAGCAGTACTTC
TRBJ2-7 | TRBV7-2 | . | CASSPRGGAAYEQYF | TGTGCCAGCAGCCCAAGGGGGGGCGCTGCCTACGAGCAGTACTTC
TRBJ2-5 | TRBV6-1 | TRBD1 | CASSRGQGQETQYF | TGTGCCAGCAGTAGGGGACAGGGCCAAGAGACCCAGTACTTC
TRBJ2-4 | TRBV5-8 | . | CASSLGQGNIQYF | TGTGCCAGCAGCTTAGGTCAGGGGAACATTCAGTACTTC